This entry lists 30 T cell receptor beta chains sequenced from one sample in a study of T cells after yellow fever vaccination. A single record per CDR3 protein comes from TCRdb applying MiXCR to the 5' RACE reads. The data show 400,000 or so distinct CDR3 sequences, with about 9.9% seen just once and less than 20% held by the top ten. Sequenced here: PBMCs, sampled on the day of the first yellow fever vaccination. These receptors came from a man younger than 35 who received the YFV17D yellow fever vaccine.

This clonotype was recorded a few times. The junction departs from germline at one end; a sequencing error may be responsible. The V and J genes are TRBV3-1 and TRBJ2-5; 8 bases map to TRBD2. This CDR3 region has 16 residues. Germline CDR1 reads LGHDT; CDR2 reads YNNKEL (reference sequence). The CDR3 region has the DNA TGTGCCAGCAGACAAGGTCCGGGACTAGATTTGGAGACCCAGTACTTC. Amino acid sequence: CASRQGPGLDLETQYF.

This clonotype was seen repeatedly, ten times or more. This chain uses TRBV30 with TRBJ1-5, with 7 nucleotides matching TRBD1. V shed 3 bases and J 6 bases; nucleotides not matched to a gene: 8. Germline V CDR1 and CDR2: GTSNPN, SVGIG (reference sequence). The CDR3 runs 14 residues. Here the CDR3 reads CAWRNDRAGQPQHF. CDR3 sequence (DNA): TGTGCCTGGAGGAACGACAGGGCGGGTCAGCCCCAGCATTTT.

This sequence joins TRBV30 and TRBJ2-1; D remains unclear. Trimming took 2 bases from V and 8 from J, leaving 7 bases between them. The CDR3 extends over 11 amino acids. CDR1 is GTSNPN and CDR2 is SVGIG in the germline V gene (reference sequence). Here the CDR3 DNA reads TGTGCCTGGAGTCCGCTCGATGAGCAGTTCTTC. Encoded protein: CAWSPLDEQFF. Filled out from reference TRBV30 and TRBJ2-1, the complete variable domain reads SQTIHQWPATLVQPVGSPLSLECTVEGTSNPNLYWYRQAAGRGLQLLFYSVGIGQISSEVPQNLSASRPQDRQFILSSKKLLLSDSGFYLCAWSPLDEQFFGPGTRLTVL.

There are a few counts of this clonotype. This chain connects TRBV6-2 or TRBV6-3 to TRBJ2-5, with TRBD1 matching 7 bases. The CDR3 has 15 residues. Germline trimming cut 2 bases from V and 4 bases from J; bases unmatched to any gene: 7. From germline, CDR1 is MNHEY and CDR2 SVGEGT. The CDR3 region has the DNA TGTGCCAGCAGTTACGCAGGGGGACCAGGAGAGACCCAGTACTTC. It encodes CASSYAGGPGETQYF.

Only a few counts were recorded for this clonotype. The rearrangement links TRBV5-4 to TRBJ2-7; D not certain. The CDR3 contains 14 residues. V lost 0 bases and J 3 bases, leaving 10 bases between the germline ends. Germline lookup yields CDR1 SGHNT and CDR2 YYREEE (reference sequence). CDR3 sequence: CASSLDAVSYEQYF. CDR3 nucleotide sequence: TGTGCCAGCAGCTTGGACGCCGTCAGCTACGAGCAGTACTTC. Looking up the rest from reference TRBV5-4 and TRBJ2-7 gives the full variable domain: ETGVTQSPTHLIKTRGQQVTLRCSSQSGHNTVSWYQQALGQGPQFIFQYYREEENGRGNFPPRFSGLQFPNYSSELNVNALELDDSALYLCASSLDAVSYEQYFGPGTRLTVT.

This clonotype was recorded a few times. In DNA, the CDR3 is TGTGCCAGCAGCCATCGGGACAGGAGTATCTCCTACGAGCAGTACGTC. As protein: CASSHRDRSISYEQYV. This rearrangement joins TRBV3-1 to TRBJ2-7; 8 nucleotides align to TRBD1. CDR3 length: 16 residues. Germline V gene data show CDR1 as LGHDT and CDR2 as YNNKEL (reference sequence). Trimming took 3 bases from V and 0 from J; bases not matched to a gene: 7.

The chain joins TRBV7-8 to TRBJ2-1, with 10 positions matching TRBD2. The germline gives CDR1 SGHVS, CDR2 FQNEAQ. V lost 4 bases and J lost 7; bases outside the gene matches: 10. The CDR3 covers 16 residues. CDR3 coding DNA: TGTGCCAGCAGCTGGGAGCGGGGGGGCGTTCAAAATGAGCAGTTCTTC. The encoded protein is CASSWERGGVQNEQFF.

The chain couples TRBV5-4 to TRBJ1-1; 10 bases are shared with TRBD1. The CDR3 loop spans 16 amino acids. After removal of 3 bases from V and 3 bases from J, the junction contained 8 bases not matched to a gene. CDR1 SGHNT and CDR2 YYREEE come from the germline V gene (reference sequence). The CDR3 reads CASSSGGQGYYTEAFF. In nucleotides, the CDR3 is TGTGCCAGCAGCTCGGGGGGACAGGGGTATTACACTGAAGCTTTCTTT. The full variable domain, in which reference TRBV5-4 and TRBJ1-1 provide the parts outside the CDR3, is ETGVTQSPTHLIKTRGQQVTLRCSSQSGHNTVSWYQQALGQGPQFIFQYYREEENGRGNFPPRFSGLQFPNYSSELNVNALELDDSALYLCASSSGGQGYYTEAFFGQGTRLTVV.

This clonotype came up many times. The CDR3 loop is CASSWDRNTEAFF. CDR3 bases: TGTGCCAGCAGTTGGGACAGAAACACTGAAGCTTTCTTT. The V call is TRBV2, the J call TRBJ1-1; 7 bases fit TRBD1. The CDR3 is 13 residues long. Germline V gene data show CDR1 as SNHLY and CDR2 as FYNNEI. V lost 5 bases, J lost 2 bases, and 2 bases stayed unmatched.

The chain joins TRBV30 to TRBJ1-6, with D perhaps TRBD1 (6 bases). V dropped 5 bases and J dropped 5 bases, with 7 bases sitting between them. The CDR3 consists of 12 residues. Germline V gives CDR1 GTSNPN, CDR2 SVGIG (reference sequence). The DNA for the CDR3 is TGTGCCTGGGACAGGAATAATTCACCCCTCCACTTT. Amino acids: CAWDRNNSPLHF.

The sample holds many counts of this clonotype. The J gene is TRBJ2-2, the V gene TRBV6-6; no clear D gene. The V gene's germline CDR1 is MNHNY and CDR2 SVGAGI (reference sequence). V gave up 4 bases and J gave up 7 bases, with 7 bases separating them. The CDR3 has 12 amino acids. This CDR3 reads CASSSFGGELFF. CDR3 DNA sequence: TGTGCCAGCAGTTCATTCGGCGGGGAGCTGTTTTTT.

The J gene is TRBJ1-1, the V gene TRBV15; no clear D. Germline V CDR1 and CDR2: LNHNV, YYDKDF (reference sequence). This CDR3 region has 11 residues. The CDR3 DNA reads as TGTGCGACCGGCAGGAACACTGAAGCTTTCTTT. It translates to CATGRNTEAFF.

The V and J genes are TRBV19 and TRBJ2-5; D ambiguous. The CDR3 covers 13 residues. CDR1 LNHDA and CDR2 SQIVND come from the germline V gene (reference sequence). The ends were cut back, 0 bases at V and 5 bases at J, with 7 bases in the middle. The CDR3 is CASSIDWGETQYF. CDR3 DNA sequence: TGTGCCAGTAGTATAGATTGGGGTGAGACCCAGTACTTC.

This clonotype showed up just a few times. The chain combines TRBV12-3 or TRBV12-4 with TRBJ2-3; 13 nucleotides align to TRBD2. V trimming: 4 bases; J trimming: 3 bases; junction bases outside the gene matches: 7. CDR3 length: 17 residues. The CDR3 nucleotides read TGTGCCAGCAGTTCCACCCCGGGACTAGCGGGGACAGATACGCAGTATTTT. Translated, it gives CASSSTPGLAGTDTQYF.

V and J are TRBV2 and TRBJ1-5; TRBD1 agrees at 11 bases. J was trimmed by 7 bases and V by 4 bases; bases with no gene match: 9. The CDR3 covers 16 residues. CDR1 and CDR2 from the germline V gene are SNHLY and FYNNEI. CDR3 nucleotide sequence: TGTGCCAGCAGTGGTTACGGGACAGGGGGAACCCAGCCCCAGCATTTT. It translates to CASSGYGTGGTQPQHF.

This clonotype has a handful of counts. The CDR3 protein is CASSQAWEGNTIYF. The CDR3 DNA reads TGCGCCAGCAGCCAAGCCTGGGAGGGAAACACCATATATTTT. The chain couples TRBV4-3 to TRBJ1-3; D unclear. Trimming cost V 1 base and J 4 bases, with 8 bases left between them. This CDR3 contains 14 residues. From germline, CDR1 is LGHNA and CDR2 YSLEER.

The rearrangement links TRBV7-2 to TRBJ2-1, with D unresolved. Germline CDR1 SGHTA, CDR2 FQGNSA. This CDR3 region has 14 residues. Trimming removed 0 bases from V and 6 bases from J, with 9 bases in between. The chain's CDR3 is CASSLAAPVNEQFF. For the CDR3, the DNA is TGTGCCAGCAGCTTAGCGGCGCCGGTCAATGAGCAGTTCTTC.

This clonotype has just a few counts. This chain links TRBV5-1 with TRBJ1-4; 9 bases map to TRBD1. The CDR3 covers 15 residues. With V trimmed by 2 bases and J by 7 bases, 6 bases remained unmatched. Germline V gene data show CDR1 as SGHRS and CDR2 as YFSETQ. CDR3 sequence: CASSLQGAFGEKLFF. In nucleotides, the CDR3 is TGCGCCAGCAGCTTACAGGGGGCGTTCGGTGAAAAACTGTTTTTT.

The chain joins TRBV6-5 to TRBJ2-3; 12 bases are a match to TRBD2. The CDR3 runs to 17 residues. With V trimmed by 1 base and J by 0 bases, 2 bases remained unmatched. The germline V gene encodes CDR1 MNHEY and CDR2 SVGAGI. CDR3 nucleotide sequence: TGTGCCAGCAGTTACTTCGGACTAGCGGGGAGCACAGATACGCAGTATTTT. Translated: CASSYFGLAGSTDTQYF.

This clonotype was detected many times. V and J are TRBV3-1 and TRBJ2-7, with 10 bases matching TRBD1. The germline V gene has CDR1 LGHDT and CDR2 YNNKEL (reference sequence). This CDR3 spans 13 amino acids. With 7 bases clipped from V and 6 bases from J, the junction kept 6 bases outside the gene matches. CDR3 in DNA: TGTGCCAGCATATCGGGACAGGGGAGCGAGCAGTACTTC. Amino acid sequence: CASISGQGSEQYF.

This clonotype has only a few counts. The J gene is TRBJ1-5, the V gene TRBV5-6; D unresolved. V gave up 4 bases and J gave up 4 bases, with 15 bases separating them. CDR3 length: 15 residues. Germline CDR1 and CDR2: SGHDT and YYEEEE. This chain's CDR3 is CASSPSPTGNQPQHF. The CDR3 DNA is TGTGCCAGCAGCCCCTCACCCACTGGGAATCAGCCCCAGCATTTT.

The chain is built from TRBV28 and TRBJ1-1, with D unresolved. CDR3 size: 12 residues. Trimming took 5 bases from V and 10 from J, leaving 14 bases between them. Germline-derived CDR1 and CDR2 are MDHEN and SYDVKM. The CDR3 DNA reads TGTGCCAGCAGTCCCCCGGTTGCCCGAGCTTTCTTT. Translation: CASSPPVARAFF.

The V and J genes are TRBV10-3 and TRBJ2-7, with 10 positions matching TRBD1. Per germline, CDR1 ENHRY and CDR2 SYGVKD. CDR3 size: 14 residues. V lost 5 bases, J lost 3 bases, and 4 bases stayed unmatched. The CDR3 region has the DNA TGTGCCATCAGTTCGGACAGGGGGAACTACGAGCAGTACGTC. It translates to CAISSDRGNYEQYV.

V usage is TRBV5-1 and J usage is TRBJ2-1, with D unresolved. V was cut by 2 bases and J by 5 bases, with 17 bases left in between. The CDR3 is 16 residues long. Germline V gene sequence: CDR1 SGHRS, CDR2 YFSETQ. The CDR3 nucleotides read TGCGCCAGCAGCTTCTCGGGCGGAGAAAATCACAATGAGCAGTTCTTC. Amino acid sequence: CASSFSGGENHNEQFF.

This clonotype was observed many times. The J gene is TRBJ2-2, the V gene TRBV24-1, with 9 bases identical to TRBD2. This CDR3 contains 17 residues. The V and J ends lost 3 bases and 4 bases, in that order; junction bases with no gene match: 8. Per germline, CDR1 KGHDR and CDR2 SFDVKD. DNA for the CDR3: TGTGCCACCAGTGATCGGGGGACTAGCCCAGGCACCGGGGAGCTGTTTTTT. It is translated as CATSDRGTSPGTGELFF.

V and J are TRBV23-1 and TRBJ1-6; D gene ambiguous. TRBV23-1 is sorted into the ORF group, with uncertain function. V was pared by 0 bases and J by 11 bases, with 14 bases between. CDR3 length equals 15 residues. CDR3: CASSQSDPRTTPLHF. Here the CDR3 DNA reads TGCGCCAGCAGTCAATCAGACCCCCGGACCACACCCCTCCACTTT.

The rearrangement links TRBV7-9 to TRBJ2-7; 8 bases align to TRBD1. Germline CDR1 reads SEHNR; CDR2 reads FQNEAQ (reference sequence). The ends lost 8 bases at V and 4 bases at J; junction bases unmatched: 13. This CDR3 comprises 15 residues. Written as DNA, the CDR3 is TGTGCCAGCGGGGGACGACAGGGGCCTCTTTACGAGCAGTACTTC. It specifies CASGGRQGPLYEQYF.

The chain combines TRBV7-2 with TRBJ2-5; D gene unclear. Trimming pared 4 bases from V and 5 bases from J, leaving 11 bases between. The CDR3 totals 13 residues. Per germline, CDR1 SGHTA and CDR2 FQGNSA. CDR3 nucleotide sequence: TGTGCCAGCAGCTCCCCTGTAGTTGAGACCCAGTACTTC. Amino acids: CASSSPVVETQYF.

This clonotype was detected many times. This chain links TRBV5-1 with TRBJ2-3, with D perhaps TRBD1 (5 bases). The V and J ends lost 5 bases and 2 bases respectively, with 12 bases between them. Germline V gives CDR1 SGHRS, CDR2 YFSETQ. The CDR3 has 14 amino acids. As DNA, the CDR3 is TGCGCCAGCAGGGAGAACAGGAACACAGATACGCAGTATTTT. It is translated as CASRENRNTDTQYF.

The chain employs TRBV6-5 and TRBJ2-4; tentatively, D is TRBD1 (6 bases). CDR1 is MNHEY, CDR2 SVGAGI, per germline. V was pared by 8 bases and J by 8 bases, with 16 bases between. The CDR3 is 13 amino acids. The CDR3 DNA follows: TGTGCCAGCTCAGGACAGATCGAGGACATTCAGTACTTC. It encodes CASSGQIEDIQYF.